The next 12 T cell receptor beta chains were all read from a single sample in a study of blood T cell repertoires in COVID-19. The protocol was immunoSEQ multiplex PCR, while the TCRdb copy is restricted to in-frame clones and leaves out a portion. The sample holds about 310,000 clones, about 90% seen once. Sequenced: peripheral blood. Every receptor here comes from a woman in her thirties or forties with COVID-19, enrolled during active disease.

V usage is TRBV28 and J usage is TRBJ1-4; 7 nucleotides agree with TRBD1. Germline CDR1 is MDHEN and CDR2 is SYDVKM. The CDR3 consists of 16 residues. Losses at the gene ends were 3 bases for V and 0 bases for J; bases not matched to a gene: 4. CDR3 region: CASSFGRGATNEKLFF. The CDR3 region has the DNA TGTGCCAGCAGTTTTGGCAGGGGGGCAACTAATGAAAAACTGTTTTTT.

This clone has just a few counts. The genes are TRBV19 and TRBJ1-6; TRBD1 aligns across 7 bases. CDR1 is LNHDA and CDR2 is SQIVND in the germline V gene (reference sequence). The CDR3 is made up of 15 amino acids. The V segment lost 10 bases and the J segment 7 bases; nucleotides outside the gene matches: 13. As DNA, the CDR3 is TGTGCCACCAACGTCCGACAGGGACGAAATTCACCCCTCCACTTT. This sequence encodes CATNVRQGRNSPLHF.

The chain joins TRBV5-1 to TRBJ2-5; 10 nucleotides agree with TRBD2. Germline CDR1 SGHRS, CDR2 YFSETQ. The J segment lost 0 bases and the V segment lost 2 bases, leaving 1 base of the junction unmatched. The CDR3 consists of 15 residues. CDR3 loop: CASSFGLADQETQYF. CDR3 sequence (DNA): TGCGCCAGCAGCTTTGGACTAGCGGACCAAGAGACCCAGTACTTC.

The chain employs TRBV21-1 and TRBJ2-1; no DNA check was done on the table's D call, TRBD2. TRBV21-1 is annotated as a pseudogene. The CDR3 covers 17 residues. The CDR3 protein is CASSKITKRSSYNEQFF. The CDR3 DNA follows: TGTGCCAGCAGCAAAATAACTAAGCGCAGCTCCTACAATGAGCAGTTCTTC.

V and J are TRBV5-1 and TRBJ2-3; TRBD1 matches 7 bases. The ends lost 4 bases at V and 4 bases at J; junction bases unmatched: 15. Germline CDR1 SGHRS, CDR2 YFSETQ. This CDR3 has 17 residues. CDR3 nucleotides: TGCGCCAGCAGCCCGAGCCTCACAGGGGTCGGTCCAGATACGCAGTATTTT. Translating it yields CASSPSLTGVGPDTQYF.

V is TRBV18 and J is TRBJ2-1; 12 positions agree with TRBD2. In germline, CDR1 is KGHSH, CDR2 LQKENI. CDR3 length: 15 residues. The junction had 2 bases not matched to a gene; V was cut back by 1 base and J by 7 bases. Written as DNA, the CDR3 is TGTGCCAGCTCACCACGGACTAGCGGGGATAATGAGCAGTTCTTC. Translation: CASSPRTSGDNEQFF. The complete variable domain, with remaining parts taken from reference TRBV18 and TRBJ2-1, reads NAGVMQNPRHLVRRRGQEARLRCSPMKGHSHVYWYRQLPEEGLKFMVYLQKENIIDESGMPKERFSAEFPKEGPSILRIQQVVRGDSAAYFCASSPRTSGDNEQFFGPGTRLTVL.

J is TRBJ2-2 and V is TRBV4-1; 10 bases are shared with TRBD2. From germline, CDR1 is MGHRA and CDR2 YSYEKL. The CDR3 runs 17 residues. The V gene end was trimmed by 0 bases and the J gene end by 8 bases; junction bases not matched to a gene: 9. CDR3 in DNA: TGCGCCAGCAGCCAAGAAATTATGCTAGCGGGGGTGGGGGAGCTGTTTTTT. Translating it yields CASSQEIMLAGVGELFF.

This clone was found once. J is TRBJ2-7 and V is TRBV7-9; D unresolved. V lost 5 bases and J lost 5, with 13 bases in between. The CDR3 covers 13 residues. CDR1 and CDR2 (germline): SEHNR, FQNEAQ (reference sequence). CDR3 sequence reads: CASSRQNYHEQYF. The CDR3, as DNA: TGTGCCAGCAGCAGGCAGAACTACCACGAGCAGTACTTC. Supplemented by reference TRBV7-9 and TRBJ2-7, the full variable domain reads DTGVSQNPRHKITKRGQNVTFRCDPISEHNRLYWYRQTLGQGPEFLTYFQNEAQLEKSRLLSDRFSAERPKGSFSTLEIQRTEQGDSAMYLCASSRQNYHEQYFGPGTRLTVT.

The chain recombines TRBV7-8 with TRBJ1-2, with 9 bases matching TRBD1. This CDR3 comprises 15 residues. With V trimmed by 2 bases and J by 4 bases, 5 bases remained unmatched. Germline loops: CDR1 SGHVS, CDR2 FQNEAQ. CDR3 sequence reads: CASSLTTGGLYGYTF. The CDR3 DNA is TGTGCCAGCAGCTTAACGACAGGGGGACTCTATGGCTACACCTTC.

This rearrangement joins TRBV6-8 to TRBJ2-2; D is perhaps TRBD1 (6 bases). The CDR3 runs to 16 residues. Germline loops: CDR1 MNHGY, CDR2 SAAAGT. Trimming pared 4 bases from V and 4 bases from J, leaving 16 bases between. Here the CDR3 DNA reads TGTGCCAGCAGTTCTCACAGGGTCAGTGGCACCGGGGAGCTGTTTTTT. It yields the protein CASSSHRVSGTGELFF.

This sequence joins TRBV9 and TRBJ1-2, with D unresolved. This CDR3 spans 14 amino acids. Germline values: CDR1 SGDLS, CDR2 YYNGEE. V lost 4 bases and J 2 bases, leaving 12 bases between the germline ends. In nucleotides, the CDR3 is TGTGCCAGCAGCCCGTCGATGGAGAACTATGGCTACACCTTC. Translating it yields CASSPSMENYGYTF.

The chain employs TRBV28 and TRBJ2-5; TRBD2 might be the D (5 bases). This CDR3 comprises 14 residues. V was clipped by 3 bases and J by 5 bases, with 13 bases between them. The germline gives CDR1 MDHEN, CDR2 SYDVKM. The CDR3 is CASSFRASWETQYF. CDR3 DNA sequence: TGTGCCAGCAGTTTTCGGGCTAGCTGGGAGACCCAGTACTTC.